Here is one T cell receptor beta chain with its context. The antigen it binds to is not known. No clone much larger than this one lies a single base away; base qualities are absent. This record belongs to a study of beta chain features in type 1 diabetes (dated by TCRdb to 2016 to 2019). Study-level background: No differences in mean age, gender distribution, total cell number or subset yield were found between patients and healthy donors. Across all samples, some 99 million sorted cells were examined, and cell number per subset correlated strongly with RNA yield. The study compared TCRB repertoires of sorted circulating CD4+ T cell subsets between recently diagnosed type 1 diabetes patients and matched healthy donors. Whereas all 30 or so donors provided naive and central memory subsets, regulatory and stem cell-like memory subsets were isolated from just 8 patients and about 8 healthy donors. General study outcomes and caveats: At VDJ recombination sites, patients with type 1 diabetes made fewer insertions and deleted more nucleotides, a pattern implying thymic rearrangement abnormalities. Sequencing cDNA rather than genomic DNA could over-represent highly expressing activated cells, although activation and CD3 levels did not differ between groups. A moderate but significant shortening of TCRB CDR3 length was observed in type 1 diabetes patients in all four CD4+ subsets. PCR might favor shorter templates, but patient and control samples were amplified and corrected together, so any skew would affect both groups equally. HLA sub-analyses involved small numbers of individuals, so any influence of HLA type on TCRB rearrangement remained unresolved. The naive, central memory and regulatory TCRB repertoires appeared to resemble one another more closely among patients than among healthy donors.

From each donor, a single peripheral blood sample of about 100 mL on average was drawn into heparinised tubes. A BD FACSAria II was used to sort naive, central memory, regulatory and stem cell-like memory CD4+ T cells with a panel that included CD45RO, CCR7, CD25, CD127, CD95 and CD27. Every sorted population had a purity above 95%. Right away, PBMCs were isolated by Lymphoprep density gradient centrifugation and were stained directly, with no culture step. To minimize batch effects, samples were stained and sorted in pairs, one healthy donor with one patient per experiment. The entire amount of isolated RNA was reverse transcribed using the High Capacity cDNA Reverse Transcription Kit, so the sequenced TCRB transcripts were expressed ones. Deep immunoSEQ sequencing was performed on naive, central memory and regulatory T cell samples, with an average of about 3.57 million total reads per sample. After sorted cells were lysed in RLT buffer, RNA was extracted with DNase-treated RNeasy Micro or Mini kits, with the choice depending on cell number. Each cell subset was processed on its own to prevent cross-contamination, while patient and healthy donor samples were processed together. Using the immunoSEQ multiplex PCR, TCRB sequences were amplified from cDNA into 87-bp fragments spanning the CDR3 region. Amplicons were sequenced on the Illumina HiSeq platform. The authors' pipeline ran thus. Synthetic template baselines were used to correct PCR bias computationally, reads within Hamming distance 2 were collapsed together, and singletons that could not be merged were discarded. Reads were aligned against IMGT to assign V, D and J genes, CDR3 length and insertions or deletions at six rearrangement sites. Clonotype counts were normalized to sorted cell number within each subset before computing true diversity and Gini coefficients with the tcR R package. The overlap coefficient, calculated on TCRB nucleotide sequences, was used to quantify repertoire sharing. In TCRdb, the immuneACCESS table is reduced to in-frame sequences with V and J assigned. These tables do not hold every clone; where another copy was compared, an unresolved V gene accounts for under half, and the others remain unexplained. The V and J calls and the clone size are those of that table, but D and trimming were determined from the DNA. The table for this sample lists some 160,000 clones; approximately 10% of them were counted only once. The biggest ten clones account for about 0.75% of the sample.

For CDR1 and CDR2, the germline V gene lists SGHVT and SQSDAQ. The CDR3, from cysteine to phenylalanine, totals 17 residues. Only the CDR3 region is kept as DNA, spanning 51 bases read in frame from base 1. V loses 2 bases of germline sequence and J loses 0 bases, and the interval between the two ends is 14 bases. This receptor was identified in a woman aged 25 to 39 with type 1 diabetes. The rearrangement combines TRBV7-4 with TRBJ1-5, with TRBD1 tentatively as D gene (5 bases match). The specimen was central memory CD4+ T cells from blood. The DNA is as follows: TGTGCCAGCAGCTTAAGGGGAAGGCGCCCTAGCAATCAGCCCCAGCATTTT. This gives the protein CASSLRGRRPSNQPQHF.